This T cell receptor (beta chain) was captured in a study of blood T cell repertoires in COVID-19. The overall study: Some COVID-19 samples were acute and others convalescent; all came from the United States, Italy and Spain. Sample material is recorded as cDNA or gDNA derived from T cells, B-cell-depleted T cells, or PBMCs.

The authors' processing: By means of reference gene primer amplification, nucleated cell counts were estimated. Measured with immunoSEQ multiplex PCR; TCRdb has only the in-frame clones, and not every one. The V and J calls and clone size were taken over from that table, and D and trimming were inferred from the DNA. Here the sample spans 250,000 to 350,000 clones, more than 85% being singletons. This CDR3 comprises 13 residues. Germline CDR1 reads SGHRS; CDR2 reads YFSETQ. Trimming stripped 2 bases from V and 1 base from J, with 4 bases between. This sequence joins TRBV5-1 and TRBJ1-5, with D hard to call. This TCR was sampled from a man between 25 and 39 years old with acute or convalescent COVID-19. Specimen: peripheral blood. CDR3: CASSFASNQPQHF. CDR3 nucleotides: TGCGCCAGCAGCTTCGCGAGCAATCAGCCCCAGCATTTT.